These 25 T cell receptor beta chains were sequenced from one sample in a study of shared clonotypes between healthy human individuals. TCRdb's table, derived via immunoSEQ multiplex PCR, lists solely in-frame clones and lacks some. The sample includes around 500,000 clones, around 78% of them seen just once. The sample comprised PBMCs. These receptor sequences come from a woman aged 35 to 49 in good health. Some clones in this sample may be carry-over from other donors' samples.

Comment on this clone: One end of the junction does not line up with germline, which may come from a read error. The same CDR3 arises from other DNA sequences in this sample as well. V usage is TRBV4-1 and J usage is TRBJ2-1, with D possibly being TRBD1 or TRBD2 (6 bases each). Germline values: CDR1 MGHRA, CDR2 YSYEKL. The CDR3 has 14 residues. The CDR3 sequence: CASSPGGPYNEQFF. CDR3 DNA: TGTGCCAGCAGCCCCGGGGGCCCGTACAATGAGCAGTTCTTC.

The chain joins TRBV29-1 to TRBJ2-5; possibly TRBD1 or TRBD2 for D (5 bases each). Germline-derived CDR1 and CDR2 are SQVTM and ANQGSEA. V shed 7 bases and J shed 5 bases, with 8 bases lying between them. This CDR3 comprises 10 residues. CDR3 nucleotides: TGCAGCGCACGGGACGAGACCCAGTACTTC. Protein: CSARDETQYF.

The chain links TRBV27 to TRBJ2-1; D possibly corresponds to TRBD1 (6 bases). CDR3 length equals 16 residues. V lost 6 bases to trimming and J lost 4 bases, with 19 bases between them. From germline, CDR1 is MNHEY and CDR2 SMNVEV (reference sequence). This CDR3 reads CASSDHRRGQYNEQFF. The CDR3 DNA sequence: TGTGCCAGCAGCGACCACCGTCGAGGACAGTACAATGAGCAGTTCTTC.

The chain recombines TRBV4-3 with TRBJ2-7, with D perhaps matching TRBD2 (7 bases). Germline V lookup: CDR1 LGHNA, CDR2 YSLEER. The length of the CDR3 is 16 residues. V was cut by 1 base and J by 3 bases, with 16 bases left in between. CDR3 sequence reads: CASSQGIGGAHYEQYF. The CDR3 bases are TGCGCCAGCAGCCAAGGAATTGGGGGGGCTCACTACGAGCAGTACTTC.

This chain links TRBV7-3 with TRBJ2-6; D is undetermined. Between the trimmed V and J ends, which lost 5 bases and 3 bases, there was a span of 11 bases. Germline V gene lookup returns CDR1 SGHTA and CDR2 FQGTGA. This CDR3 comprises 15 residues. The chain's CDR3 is CASSPGPLGANVLTF. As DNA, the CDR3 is TGTGCCAGCAGCCCGGGCCCCCTTGGGGCCAACGTCCTGACTTTC.

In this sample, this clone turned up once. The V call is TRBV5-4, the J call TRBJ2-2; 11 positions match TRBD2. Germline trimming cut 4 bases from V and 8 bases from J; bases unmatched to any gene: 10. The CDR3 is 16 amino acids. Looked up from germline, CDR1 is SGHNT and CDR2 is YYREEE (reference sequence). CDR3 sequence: CASSRGASGGSGELFF. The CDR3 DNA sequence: TGTGCCAGCAGCCGTGGGGCTAGCGGGGGGTCGGGGGAGCTGTTTTTT.

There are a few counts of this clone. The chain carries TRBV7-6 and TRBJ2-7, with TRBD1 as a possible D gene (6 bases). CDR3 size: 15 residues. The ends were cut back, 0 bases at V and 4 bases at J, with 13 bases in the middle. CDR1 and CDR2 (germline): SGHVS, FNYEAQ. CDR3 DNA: TGTGCCAGCAGCTTAGCTTCGACAGGCCCTTACGAGCAGTACTTC. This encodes CASSLASTGPYEQYF.

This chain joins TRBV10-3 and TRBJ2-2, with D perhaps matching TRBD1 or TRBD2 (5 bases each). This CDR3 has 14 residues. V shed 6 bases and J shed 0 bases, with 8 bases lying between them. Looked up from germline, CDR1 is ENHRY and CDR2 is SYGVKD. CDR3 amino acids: CAIRGEPNTGELFF. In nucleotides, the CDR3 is TGTGCCATCAGGGGGGAACCGAACACCGGGGAGCTGTTTTTT.

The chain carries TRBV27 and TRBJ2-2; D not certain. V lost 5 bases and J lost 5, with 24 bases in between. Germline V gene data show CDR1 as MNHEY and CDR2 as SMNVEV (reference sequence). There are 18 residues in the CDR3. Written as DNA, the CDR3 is TGTGCCAGCAGTGGGGTGGAAGGGATCGTGGGGAAGACCGGGGAGCTGTTTTTT. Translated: CASSGVEGIVGKTGELFF.

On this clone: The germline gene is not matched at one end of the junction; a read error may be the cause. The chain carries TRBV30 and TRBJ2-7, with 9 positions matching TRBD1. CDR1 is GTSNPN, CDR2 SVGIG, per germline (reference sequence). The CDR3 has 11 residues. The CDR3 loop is CAWSDRDRASF. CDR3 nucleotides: TGTGCCTGGAGTGACCGGGACAGGGCCTCCTTC.

The CDR3, as DNA: TGCGCCAGCAGCCAAGATAGGGCGGGAGAGTACAATGAGCAGTTCTTC. Encoded protein: CASSQDRAGEYNEQFF. The rearrangement uses TRBV4-1 and TRBJ2-1, with 7 bases aligning to TRBD2. V lost 0 bases to trimming and J lost 4 bases; unmatched junction nucleotides: 6. The CDR3 sequence is 16 residues long. Germline loops: CDR1 MGHRA, CDR2 YSYEKL.

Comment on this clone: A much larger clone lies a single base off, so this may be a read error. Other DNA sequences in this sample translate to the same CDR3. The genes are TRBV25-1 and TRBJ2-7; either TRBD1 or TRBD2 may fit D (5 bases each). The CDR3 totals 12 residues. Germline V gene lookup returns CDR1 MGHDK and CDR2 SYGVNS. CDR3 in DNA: TGCGCCAGCAGCAGGGAGTCGGACGAGCAGTACTTC. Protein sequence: CASSRESDEQYF.

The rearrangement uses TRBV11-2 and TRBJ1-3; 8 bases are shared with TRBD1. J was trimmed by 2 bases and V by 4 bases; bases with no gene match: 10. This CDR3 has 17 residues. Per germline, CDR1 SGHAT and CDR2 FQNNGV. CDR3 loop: CASSSGQGSIAGNTIYF. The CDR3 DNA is TGTGCCAGCAGCTCAGGACAGGGCTCAATCGCTGGAAACACCATATATTTT. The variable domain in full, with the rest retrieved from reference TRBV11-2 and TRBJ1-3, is EAGVAQSPRYKIIEKRQSVAFWCNPISGHATLYWYQQILGQGPKLLIQFQNNGVVDDSQLPKDRFSAERLKGVDSTLKIQPAKLEDSAVYLCASSSGQGSIAGNTIYFGEGSWLTVV.

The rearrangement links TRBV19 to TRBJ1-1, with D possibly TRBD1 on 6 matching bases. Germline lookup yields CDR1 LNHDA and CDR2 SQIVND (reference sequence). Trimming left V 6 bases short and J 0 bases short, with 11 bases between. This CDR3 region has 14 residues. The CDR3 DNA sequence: TGTGCCAGTAGGCAGGGGAGCATGAACACTGAAGCTTTCTTT. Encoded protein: CASRQGSMNTEAFF.

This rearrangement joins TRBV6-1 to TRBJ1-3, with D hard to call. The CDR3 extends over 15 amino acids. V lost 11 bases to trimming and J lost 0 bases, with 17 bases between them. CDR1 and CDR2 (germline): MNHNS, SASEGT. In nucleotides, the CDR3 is TGTGCCGGAGATGGACGGGAAGACTCTGGAAACACCATATATTTT. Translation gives CAGDGREDSGNTIYF.

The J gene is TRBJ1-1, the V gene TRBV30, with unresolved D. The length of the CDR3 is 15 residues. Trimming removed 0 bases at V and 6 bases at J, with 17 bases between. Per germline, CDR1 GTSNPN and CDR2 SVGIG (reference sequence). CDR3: CAWSVRPFIGPEAFF. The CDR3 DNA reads TGTGCCTGGAGTGTACGCCCGTTCATAGGACCTGAAGCTTTCTTT. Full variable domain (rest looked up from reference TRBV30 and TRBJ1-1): SQTIHQWPATLVQPVGSPLSLECTVEGTSNPNLYWYRQAAGRGLQLLFYSVGIGQISSEVPQNLSASRPQDRQFILSSKKLLLSDSGFYLCAWSVRPFIGPEAFFGQGTRLTVV.

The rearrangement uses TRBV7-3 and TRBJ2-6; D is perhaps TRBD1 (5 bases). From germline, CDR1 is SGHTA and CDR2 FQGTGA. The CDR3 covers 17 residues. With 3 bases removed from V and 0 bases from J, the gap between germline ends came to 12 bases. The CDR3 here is CASSFFRAASGANVLTF. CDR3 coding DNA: TGTGCCAGCAGCTTTTTCAGGGCTGCCTCTGGGGCCAACGTCCTGACTTTC.

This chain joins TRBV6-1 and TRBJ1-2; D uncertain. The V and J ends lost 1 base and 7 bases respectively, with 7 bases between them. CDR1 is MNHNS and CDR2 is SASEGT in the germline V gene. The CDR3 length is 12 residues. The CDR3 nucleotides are TGTGCCAGCAGTGAAGAGCAGGTTGGCTACACCTTC. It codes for CASSEEQVGYTF.

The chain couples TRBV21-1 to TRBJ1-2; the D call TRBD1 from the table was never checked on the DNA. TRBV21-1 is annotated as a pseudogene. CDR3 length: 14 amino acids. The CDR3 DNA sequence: TGTGCCAGCAGCGCGCAGCACGGACAGAACGGCTACACCTTC. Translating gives CASSAQHGQNGYTF.

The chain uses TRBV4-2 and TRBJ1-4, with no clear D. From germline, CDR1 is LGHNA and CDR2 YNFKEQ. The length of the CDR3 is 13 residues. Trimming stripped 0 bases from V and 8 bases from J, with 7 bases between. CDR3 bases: TGTGCCAGCAGCCAAGATGGGTCGGAAAAACTGTTTTTT. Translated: CASSQDGSEKLFF.

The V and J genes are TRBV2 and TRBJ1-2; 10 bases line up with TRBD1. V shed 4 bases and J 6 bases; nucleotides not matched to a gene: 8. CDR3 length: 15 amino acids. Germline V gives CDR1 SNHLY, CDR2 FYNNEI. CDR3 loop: CASSGTGGPHDGYTF. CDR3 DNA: TGTGCCAGCAGTGGGACAGGGGGGCCTCATGATGGCTACACCTTC.

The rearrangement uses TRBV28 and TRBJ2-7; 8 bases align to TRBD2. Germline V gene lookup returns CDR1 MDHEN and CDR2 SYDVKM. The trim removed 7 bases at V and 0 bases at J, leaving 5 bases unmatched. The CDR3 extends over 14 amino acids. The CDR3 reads CASIREGVSYEQYF. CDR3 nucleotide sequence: TGTGCCAGCATTCGGGAGGGGGTCTCCTACGAGCAGTACTTC.

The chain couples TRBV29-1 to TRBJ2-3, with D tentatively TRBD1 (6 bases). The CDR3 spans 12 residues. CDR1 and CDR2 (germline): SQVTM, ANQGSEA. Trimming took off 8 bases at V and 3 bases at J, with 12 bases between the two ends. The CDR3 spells CSLGGGTDTQYF. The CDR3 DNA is TGCAGCCTTGGGGGCGGGACAGATACGCAGTATTTT.

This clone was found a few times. CDR3: CASSERGPQHF. The CDR3 DNA is TGTGCCAGCAGTGAAAGGGGTCCCCAGCATTTT. The chain combines TRBV2 with TRBJ1-5; maybe TRBD1 (5 bases). The CDR3 runs to 11 residues. Germline-derived CDR1 and CDR2 are SNHLY and FYNNEI. V lost 2 bases to trimming and J lost 10 bases, with 6 bases between them.

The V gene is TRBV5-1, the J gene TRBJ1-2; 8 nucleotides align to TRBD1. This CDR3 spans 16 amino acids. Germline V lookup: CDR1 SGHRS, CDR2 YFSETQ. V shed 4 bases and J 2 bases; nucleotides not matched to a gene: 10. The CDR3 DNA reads TGCGCCAGCAGCCCCGGACTGGGACAGGCGAACTATGGCTACACCTTC. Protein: CASSPGLGQANYGYTF.